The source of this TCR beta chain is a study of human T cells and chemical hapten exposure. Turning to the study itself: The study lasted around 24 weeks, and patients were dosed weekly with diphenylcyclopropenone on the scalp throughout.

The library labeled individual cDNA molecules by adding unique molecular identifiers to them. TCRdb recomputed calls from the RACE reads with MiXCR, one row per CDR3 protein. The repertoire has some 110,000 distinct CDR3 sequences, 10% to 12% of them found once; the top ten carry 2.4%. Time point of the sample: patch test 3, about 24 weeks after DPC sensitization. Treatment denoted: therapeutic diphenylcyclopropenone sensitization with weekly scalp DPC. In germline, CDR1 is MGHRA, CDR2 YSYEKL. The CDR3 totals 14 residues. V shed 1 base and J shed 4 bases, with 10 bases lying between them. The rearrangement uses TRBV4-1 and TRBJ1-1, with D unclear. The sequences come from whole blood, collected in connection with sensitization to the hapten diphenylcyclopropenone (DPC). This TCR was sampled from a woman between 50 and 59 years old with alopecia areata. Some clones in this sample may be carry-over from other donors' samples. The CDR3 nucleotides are TGCGCCAGCAGCCAAGTGGGGAAGGGCACTGAAGCTTTCTTT. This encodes CASSQVGKGTEAFF.